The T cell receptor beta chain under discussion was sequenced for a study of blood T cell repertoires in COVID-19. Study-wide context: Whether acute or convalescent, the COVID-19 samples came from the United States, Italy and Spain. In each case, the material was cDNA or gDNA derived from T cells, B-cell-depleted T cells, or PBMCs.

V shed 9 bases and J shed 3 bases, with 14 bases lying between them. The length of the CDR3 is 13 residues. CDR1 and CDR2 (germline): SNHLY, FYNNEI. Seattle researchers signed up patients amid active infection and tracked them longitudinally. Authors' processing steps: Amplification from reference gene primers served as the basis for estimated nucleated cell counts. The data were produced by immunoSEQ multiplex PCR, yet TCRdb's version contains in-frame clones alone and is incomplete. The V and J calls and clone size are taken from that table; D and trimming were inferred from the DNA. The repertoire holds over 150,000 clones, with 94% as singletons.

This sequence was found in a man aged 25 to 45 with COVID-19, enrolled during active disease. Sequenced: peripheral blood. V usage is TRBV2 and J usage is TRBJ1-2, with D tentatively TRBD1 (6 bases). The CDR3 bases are TGTGCCAGGGAGAGCAGGGGTGACTATGGCTACACCTTC. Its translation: CARESRGDYGYTF. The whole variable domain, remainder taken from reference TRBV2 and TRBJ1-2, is EPEVTQTPSHQVTQMGQEVILRCVPISNHLYFYWYRQILGQKVEFLVSFYNNEISEKSEIFDDQFSVERPDGSNFTLKIRSTKLEDSAMYFCARESRGDYGYTFGSGTRLTVV.